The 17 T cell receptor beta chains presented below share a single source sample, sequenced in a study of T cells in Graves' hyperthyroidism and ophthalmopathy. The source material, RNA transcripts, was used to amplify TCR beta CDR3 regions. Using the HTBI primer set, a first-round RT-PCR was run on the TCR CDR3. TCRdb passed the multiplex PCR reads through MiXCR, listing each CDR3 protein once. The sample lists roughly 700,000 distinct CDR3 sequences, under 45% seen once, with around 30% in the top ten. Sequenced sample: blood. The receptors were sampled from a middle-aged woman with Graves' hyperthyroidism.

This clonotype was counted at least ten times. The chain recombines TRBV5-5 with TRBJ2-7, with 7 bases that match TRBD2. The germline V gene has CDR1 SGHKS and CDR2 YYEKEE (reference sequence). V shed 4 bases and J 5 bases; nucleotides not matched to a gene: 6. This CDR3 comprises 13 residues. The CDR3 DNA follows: TGTGCCAGCAGCGGGCGGGAGATACACGAGCAGTACTTC. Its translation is CASSGREIHEQYF. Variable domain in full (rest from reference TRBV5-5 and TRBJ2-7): DAGVTQSPTHLIKTRGQQVTLRCSPISGHKSVSWYQQVLGQGPQFIFQYYEKEERGRGNFPDRFSARQFPNYSSELNVNALLLGDSALYLCASSGREIHEQYFGPGTRLTVT.

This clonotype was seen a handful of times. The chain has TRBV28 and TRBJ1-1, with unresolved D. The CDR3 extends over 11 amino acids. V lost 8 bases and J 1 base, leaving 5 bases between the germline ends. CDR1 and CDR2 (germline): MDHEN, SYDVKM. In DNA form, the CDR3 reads TGTGCCAGCTGGGGGAACACTGAAGCTTTCTTT. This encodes CASWGNTEAFF. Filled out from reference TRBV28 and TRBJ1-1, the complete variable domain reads DVKVTQSSRYLVKRTGEKVFLECVQDMDHENMFWYRQDPGLGLRLIYFSYDVKMKEKGDIPEGYSVSREKKERFSLILESASTNQTSMYLCASWGNTEAFFGQGTRLTVV.

CDR3 residues: CASSPIRTVYQPQHF. The CDR3 DNA sequence: TGTGCCAGCAGCCCGATCCGGACAGTGTATCAGCCCCAGCATTTT. The gene calls are TRBV7-2 and TRBJ1-5; tentatively, D is TRBD1 (6 bases). V was clipped by 5 bases and J by 5 bases, with 16 bases between them. This CDR3 is 15 amino acids long. Germline V lookup: CDR1 SGHTA, CDR2 FQGNSA. Complete variable domain (other parts from reference TRBV7-2 and TRBJ1-5): GAGVSQSPSNKVTEKGKDVELRCDPISGHTALYWYRQSLGQGLEFLIYFQGNSAPDKSGLPSDRFSAERTGGSVSTLTIQRTQQEDSAVYLCASSPIRTVYQPQHFGDGTRLSIL.

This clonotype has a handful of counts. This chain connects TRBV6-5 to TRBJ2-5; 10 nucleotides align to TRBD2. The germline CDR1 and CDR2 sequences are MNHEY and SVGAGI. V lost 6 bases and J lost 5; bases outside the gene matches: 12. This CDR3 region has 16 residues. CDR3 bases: TGTGCCAGCAGCCAAGACACAGCGGGGGGGCCGGAGACCCAGTACTTC. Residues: CASSQDTAGGPETQYF.

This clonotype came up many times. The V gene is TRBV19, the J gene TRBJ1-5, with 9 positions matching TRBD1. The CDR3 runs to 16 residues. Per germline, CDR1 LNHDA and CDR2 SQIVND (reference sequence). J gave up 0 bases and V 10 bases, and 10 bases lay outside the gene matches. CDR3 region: CATTLTGGNSNQPQHF. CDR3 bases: TGTGCCACTACCCTGACAGGGGGTAATAGCAATCAGCCCCAGCATTTT.

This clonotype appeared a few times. This CDR3 reads CASSDPDGEVQHF. The CDR3 nucleotides are TGCGCCAGCAGCGACCCGGACGGAGAAGTCCAGCATTTT. The V and J genes are TRBV5-1 and TRBJ1-5, with D unresolved. CDR1 SGHRS and CDR2 YFSETQ come from the germline V gene. This CDR3 region has 13 residues. Trimming left V 4 bases short and J 12 bases short, with 17 bases between. The entire variable domain, with the rest obtained from reference TRBV5-1 and TRBJ1-5, is as follows: KAGVTQTPRYLIKTRGQQVTLSCSPISGHRSVSWYQQTPGQGLQFLFEYFSETQRNKGNFPGRFSGRQFSNSRSEMNVSTLELGDSALYLCASSDPDGEVQHFGDGTRLSIL.

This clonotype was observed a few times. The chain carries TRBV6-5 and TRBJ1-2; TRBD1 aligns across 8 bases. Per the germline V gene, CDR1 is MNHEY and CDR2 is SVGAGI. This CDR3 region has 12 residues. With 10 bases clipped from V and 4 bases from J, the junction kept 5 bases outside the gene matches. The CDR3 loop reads CATVTGVYGYTF. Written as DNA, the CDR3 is TGTGCCACCGTGACAGGGGTCTATGGCTACACCTTC.

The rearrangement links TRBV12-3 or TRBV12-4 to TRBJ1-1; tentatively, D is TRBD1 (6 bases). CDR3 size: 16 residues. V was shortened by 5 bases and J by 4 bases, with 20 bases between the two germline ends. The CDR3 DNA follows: TGTGCCAGCAGTCCCCGGACAGCCGGATTTATCACTGAAGCTTTCTTT. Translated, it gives CASSPRTAGFITEAFF.

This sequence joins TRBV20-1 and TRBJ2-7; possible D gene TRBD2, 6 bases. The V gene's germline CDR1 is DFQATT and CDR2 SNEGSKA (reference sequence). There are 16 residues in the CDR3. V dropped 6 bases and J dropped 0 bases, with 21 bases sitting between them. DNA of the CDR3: TGCAGTGCCGGACCCTCGACCCGGGAGTTCTCCTACGAGCAGTACTTC. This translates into CSAGPSTREFSYEQYF.

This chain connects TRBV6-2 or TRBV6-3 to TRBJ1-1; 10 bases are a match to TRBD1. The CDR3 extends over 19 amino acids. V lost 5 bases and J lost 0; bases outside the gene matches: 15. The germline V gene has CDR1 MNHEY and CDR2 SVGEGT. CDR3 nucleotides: TGTGCCAGCAGTCACCTTTCGAGACAGGGGGCTTGGGTGAACACTGAAGCTTTCTTT. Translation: CASSHLSRQGAWVNTEAFF.

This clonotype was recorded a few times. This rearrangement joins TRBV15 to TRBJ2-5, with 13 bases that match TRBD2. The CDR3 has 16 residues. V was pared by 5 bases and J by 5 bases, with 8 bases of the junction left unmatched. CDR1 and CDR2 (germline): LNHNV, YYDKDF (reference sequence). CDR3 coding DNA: TGTGCCACCAGCGGGACTAGCGGGGAGCTTCCGGAGACCCAGTACTTC. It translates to CATSGTSGELPETQYF.

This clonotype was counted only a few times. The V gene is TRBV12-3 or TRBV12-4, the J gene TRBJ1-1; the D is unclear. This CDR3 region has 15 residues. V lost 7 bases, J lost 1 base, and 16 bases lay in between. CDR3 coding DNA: TGTGCCAGCAAAGTTTTTGGGGTAGAGAACACTGAAGCTTTCTTT. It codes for CASKVFGVENTEAFF.

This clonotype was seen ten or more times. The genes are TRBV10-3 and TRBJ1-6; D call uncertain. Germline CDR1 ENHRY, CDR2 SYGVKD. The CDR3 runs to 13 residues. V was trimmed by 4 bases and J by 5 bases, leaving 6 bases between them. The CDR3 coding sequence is TGTGCCATCAGTGGCACGGATAATTCACCCCTCCACTTT. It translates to CAISGTDNSPLHF.

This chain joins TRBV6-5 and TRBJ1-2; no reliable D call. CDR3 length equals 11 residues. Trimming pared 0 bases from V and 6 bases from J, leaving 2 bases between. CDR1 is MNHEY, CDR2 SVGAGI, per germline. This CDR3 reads CASSYSNGYTF. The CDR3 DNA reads TGTGCCAGCAGTTACTCGAATGGCTACACCTTC.

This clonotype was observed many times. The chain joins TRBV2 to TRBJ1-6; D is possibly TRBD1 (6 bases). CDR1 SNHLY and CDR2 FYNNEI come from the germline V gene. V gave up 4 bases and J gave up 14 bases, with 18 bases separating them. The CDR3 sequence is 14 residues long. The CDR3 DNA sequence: TGTGCCAGCAGTGTGGAGGGGGACGGTGTATCCCTCCACTTT. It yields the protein CASSVEGDGVSLHF.

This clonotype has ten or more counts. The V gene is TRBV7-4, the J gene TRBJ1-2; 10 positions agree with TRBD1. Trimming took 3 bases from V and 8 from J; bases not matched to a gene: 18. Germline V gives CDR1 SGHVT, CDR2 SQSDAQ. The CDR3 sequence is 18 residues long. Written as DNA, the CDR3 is TGTGCCAGCAGCTTTAGGGGAGGGACAGGGGCTACATATGGCGGCTACACCTTC. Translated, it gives CASSFRGGTGATYGGYTF.

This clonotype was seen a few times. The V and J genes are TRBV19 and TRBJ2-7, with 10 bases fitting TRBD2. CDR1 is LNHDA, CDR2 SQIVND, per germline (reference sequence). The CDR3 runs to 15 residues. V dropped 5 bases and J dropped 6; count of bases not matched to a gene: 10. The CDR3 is CASSVQRGGQAEQYF. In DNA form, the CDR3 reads TGTGCCAGTAGTGTACAGCGGGGGGGCCAGGCCGAGCAGTACTTC.